This entry lists 8 T cell receptor beta chains sequenced from one sample in a study of brain T cells in children with intractable seizures (dated by TCRdb to about 2021). Interpreted using the paper, the time point label stands for: blood from clinic visit 5 months post-surgery; TSC patient then seizure free. Libraries were prepared through the immunoSEQ multiplex PCR assay. This immuneACCESS table, as held by TCRdb, lists in-frame sequences with V and J called but not all clones. Of the missing ones, under half trace to an unresolved V gene in checked studies; the others have no known cause. Across this sample there are about 340,000 clones, with approximately 93% seen only once. The ten largest make up roughly 5.8% of the sample. The source was peripheral blood, collected around 5 months after surgery. These receptors were collected from a boy under two years old with tuberous sclerosis and intractable seizures.

In its sample, this clone was seen a few times. V gene TRBV3-1 (or the pseudogene TRBV3-2) combines with J gene TRBJ1-3; no clear D gene. CDR3 size: 11 residues. Per the germline V gene, CDR1 is LGHDT and CDR2 is YNNKEL (reference sequence). V lost 0 bases and J 8 bases, leaving 2 bases between the germline ends. The DNA for the CDR3 is TGTGCCAGCAGCCAAGAGTACACCATATATTTT. Translation: CASSQEYTIYF.

V usage is TRBV9 and J usage is TRBJ2-1; 10 positions match TRBD2. With V trimmed by 0 bases and J by 10 bases, 7 bases remained unmatched. From germline, CDR1 is SGDLS and CDR2 YYNGEE. This CDR3 spans 15 amino acids. Written as DNA, the CDR3 is TGTGCCAGCAGCGTAGAAGGAGCGGGGGGGCGCGAGCAGTTCTTC. It encodes CASSVEGAGGREQFF.

In DNA form, the CDR3 reads TGTGCCACCAGCTCGAATATTGGTGAGCAGTTCTTC. It encodes CATSSNIGEQFF. The rearrangement uses TRBV15 and TRBJ2-1, with D hard to call. V lost 5 bases and J 9 bases, leaving 11 bases between the germline ends. The CDR3 consists of 12 residues. Germline V gene data show CDR1 as LNHNV and CDR2 as YYDKDF (reference sequence).

The rearrangement links TRBV6-5 to TRBJ2-1; 8 bases match TRBD2. The CDR3 extends over 16 amino acids. In germline, CDR1 is MNHEY, CDR2 SVGAGI. With V trimmed by 4 bases and J by 1 base, 6 bases remained unmatched. DNA of the CDR3: TGTGCCAGCAGTTGGCAGCGGGAGACTTCCTACAATGAGCAGTTCTTC. Translated: CASSWQRETSYNEQFF.

The genes are TRBV12-2 and TRBJ1-2; TRBD1 is the table's D call and was not checked against the DNA. TRBV12-2 is annotated as a pseudogene. The CDR3 runs 15 residues. The CDR3 protein is CASRLYGQRNYGYTF. The CDR3 nucleotides read TGTGCAAGTCGCTTATATGGACAGAGAAACTATGGCTACACCTTC.

The V gene is TRBV5-1, the J gene TRBJ1-1; 8 nucleotides agree with TRBD1. The CDR3 spans 13 residues. Germline V gene data show CDR1 as SGHRS and CDR2 as YFSETQ. V was clipped by 6 bases and J by 5 bases; unmatched bases: 6. CDR3 coding DNA: TGCGCCAGCACAGCAGGGGGCAGGACTGAAGCTTTCTTT. This encodes CASTAGGRTEAFF.

The chain combines TRBV27 with TRBJ1-2; no reliable D call. Trimming cost V 3 bases and J 8 bases, with 16 bases left between them. This CDR3 has 14 residues. From germline, CDR1 is MNHEY and CDR2 SMNVEV (reference sequence). CDR3 in amino acids: CASSLRALVLGYTF. Here the CDR3 DNA reads TGTGCCAGCAGTTTGAGGGCTTTAGTATTAGGCTACACCTTC.

The gene calls are TRBV11-2 and TRBJ2-1; D is uncertain. The ends were cut back, 1 base at V and 4 bases at J, with 8 bases in the middle. This CDR3 spans 14 amino acids. Germline values: CDR1 SGHAT, CDR2 FQNNGV. The CDR3 is CASSLVPQYNEQFF. CDR3 in DNA: TGTGCCAGCAGCTTAGTCCCCCAGTACAATGAGCAGTTCTTC. Filled out from reference TRBV11-2 and TRBJ2-1, the complete variable domain reads EAGVAQSPRYKIIEKRQSVAFWCNPISGHATLYWYQQILGQGPKLLIQFQNNGVVDDSQLPKDRFSAERLKGVDSTLKIQPAKLEDSAVYLCASSLVPQYNEQFFGPGTRLTVL.